This T cell receptor (beta chain) was captured by sequencing in a study of T cell changes during pregnancy in multiple sclerosis. Libraries were prepared by immunoSEQ multiplex PCR; TCRdb keeps only in-frame clonotypes and omits some of them. The data show about 20,000 clones, less than 90% seen once. V dropped 0 bases and J dropped 8 bases, with 19 bases sitting between them. This CDR3 region has 16 residues. This clone occurred once. The chain is built from TRBV23-1 and TRBJ1-2, with a possible D match to TRBD1 (5 bases). TRBV23-1 carries the ORF label, with uncertain function. The specimen comprised CD8+ T cells from peripheral blood mononuclear cells, sampled in the third trimester of pregnancy. The sequence derives from a female donor in good health, enrolled as a control in a pregnancy study. The CDR3 nucleotides are TGCGCCAGCAGTCAATCGGGCGGCCACAGGCTCCGGGGCTACACCTTC. It yields the protein CASSQSGGHRLRGYTF.